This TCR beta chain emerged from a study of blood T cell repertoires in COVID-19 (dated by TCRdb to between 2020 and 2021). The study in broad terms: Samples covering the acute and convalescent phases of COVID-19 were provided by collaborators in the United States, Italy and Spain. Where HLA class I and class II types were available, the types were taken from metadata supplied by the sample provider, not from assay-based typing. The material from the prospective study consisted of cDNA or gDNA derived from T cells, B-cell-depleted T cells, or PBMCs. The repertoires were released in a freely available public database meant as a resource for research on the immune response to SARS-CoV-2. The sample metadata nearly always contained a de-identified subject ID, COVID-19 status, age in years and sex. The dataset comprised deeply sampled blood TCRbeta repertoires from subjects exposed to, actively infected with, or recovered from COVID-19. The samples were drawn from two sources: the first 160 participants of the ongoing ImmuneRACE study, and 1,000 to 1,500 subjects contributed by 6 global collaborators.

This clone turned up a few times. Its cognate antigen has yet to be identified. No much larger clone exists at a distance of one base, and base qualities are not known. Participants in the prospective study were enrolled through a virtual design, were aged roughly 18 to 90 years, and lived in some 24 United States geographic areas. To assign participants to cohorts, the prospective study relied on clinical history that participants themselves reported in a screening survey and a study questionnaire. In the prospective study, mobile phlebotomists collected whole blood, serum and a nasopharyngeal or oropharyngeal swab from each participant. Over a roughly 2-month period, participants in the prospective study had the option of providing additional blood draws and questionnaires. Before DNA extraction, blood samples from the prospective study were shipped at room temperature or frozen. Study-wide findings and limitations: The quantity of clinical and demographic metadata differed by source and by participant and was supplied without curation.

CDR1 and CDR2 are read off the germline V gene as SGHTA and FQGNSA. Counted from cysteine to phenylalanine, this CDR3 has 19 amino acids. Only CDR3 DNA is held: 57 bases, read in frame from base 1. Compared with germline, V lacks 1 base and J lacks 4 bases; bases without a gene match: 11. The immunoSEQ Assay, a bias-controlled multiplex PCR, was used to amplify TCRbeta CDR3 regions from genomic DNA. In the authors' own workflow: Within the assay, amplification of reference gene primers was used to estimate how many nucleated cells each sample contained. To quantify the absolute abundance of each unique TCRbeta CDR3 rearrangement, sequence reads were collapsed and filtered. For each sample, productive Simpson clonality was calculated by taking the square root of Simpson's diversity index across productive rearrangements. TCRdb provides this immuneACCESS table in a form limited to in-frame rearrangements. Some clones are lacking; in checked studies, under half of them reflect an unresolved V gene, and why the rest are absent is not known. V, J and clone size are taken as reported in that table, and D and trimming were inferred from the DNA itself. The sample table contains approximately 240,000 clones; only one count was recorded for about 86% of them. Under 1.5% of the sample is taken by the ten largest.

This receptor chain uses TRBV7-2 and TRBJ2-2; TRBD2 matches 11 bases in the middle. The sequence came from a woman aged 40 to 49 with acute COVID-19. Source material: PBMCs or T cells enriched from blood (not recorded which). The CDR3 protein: CASSLEVGLGLAVTGELFF. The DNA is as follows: TGTGCCAGCAGCTTAGAGGTTGGGTTGGGACTAGCGGTCACCGGGGAGCTGTTTTTT.